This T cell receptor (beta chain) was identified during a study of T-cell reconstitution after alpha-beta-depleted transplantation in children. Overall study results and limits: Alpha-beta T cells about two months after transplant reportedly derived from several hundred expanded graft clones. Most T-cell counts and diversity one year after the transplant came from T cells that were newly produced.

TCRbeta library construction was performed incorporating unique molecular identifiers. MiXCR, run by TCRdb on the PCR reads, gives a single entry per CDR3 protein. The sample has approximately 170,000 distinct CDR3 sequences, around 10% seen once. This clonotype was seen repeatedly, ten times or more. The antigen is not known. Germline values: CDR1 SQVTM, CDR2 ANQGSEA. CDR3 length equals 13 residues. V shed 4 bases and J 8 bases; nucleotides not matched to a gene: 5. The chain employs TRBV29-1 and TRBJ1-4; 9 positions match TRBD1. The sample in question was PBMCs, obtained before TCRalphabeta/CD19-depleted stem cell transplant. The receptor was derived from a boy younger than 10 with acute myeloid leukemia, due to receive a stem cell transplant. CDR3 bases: TGCAGCGTTGGGACAGGGGCTGGAGAAAAACTGTTTTTT. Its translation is CSVGTGAGEKLFF.